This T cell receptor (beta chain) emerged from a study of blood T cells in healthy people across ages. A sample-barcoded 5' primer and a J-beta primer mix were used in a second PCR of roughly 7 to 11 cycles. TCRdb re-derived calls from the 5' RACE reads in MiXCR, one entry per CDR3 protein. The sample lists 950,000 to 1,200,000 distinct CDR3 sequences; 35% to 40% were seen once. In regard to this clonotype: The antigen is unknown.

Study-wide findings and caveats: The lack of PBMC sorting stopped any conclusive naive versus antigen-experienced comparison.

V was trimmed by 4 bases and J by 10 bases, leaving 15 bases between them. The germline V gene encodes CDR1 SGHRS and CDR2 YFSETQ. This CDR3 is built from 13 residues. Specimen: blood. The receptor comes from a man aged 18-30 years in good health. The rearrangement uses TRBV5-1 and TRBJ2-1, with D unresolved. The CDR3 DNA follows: TGCGCCAGCAGCCTTGACACCGTAGGAGAGCAGTTCTTC. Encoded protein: CASSLDTVGEQFF.